One and the same sample provided the 23 T cell receptor beta chains below, sequenced in a study of shared clonotypes between healthy human individuals. TCRdb keeps only in-frame clones here, not all; method: immunoSEQ multiplex PCR. The sample has around 2.1 million clones, approximately 94% seen once. It was CD45RO-negative cells, positively selected for CCR7, that made up naive CD8 cells, with terminally differentiated effector memory CD45RA+ cells excluded. Sequencing input: naive CD8+ T cells from PBMCs. The receptors were sampled from a young man in good health. Some clones in this sample may be carry-over from other donors' samples.

The chain recombines TRBV7-9 with TRBJ2-7; no clear D. Deletions cut 2 bases from V and 6 bases from J, with 14 bases between. The germline gives CDR1 SEHNR, CDR2 FQNEAQ (reference sequence). This CDR3 contains 14 residues. As DNA, the CDR3 is TGTGCCAGCAGCTTACTAGTCGGAGCGTTCGAGCAGTACTTC. It is translated as CASSLLVGAFEQYF.

The gene calls are TRBV4-1 and TRBJ1-3; D unresolved. CDR1 and CDR2 from the germline V gene are MGHRA and YSYEKL. CDR3 length: 18 amino acids. Trimming stripped 0 bases from V and 0 bases from J, with 15 bases between. The CDR3 loop reads CASSQDSPPQYSGNTIYF. CDR3 bases: TGCGCCAGCAGCCAAGATTCCCCCCCCCAATACTCTGGAAACACCATATATTTT.

On this clone: Other nucleotide sequences in the sample specify the same CDR3. The chain is built from TRBV7-9 and TRBJ2-7; a possible D gene is TRBD2 (6 bases). The CDR3 runs to 14 residues. Trimming shortened V by 1 base and J by 0 bases, and 7 bases separated the two germline ends. Germline CDR1 and CDR2: SEHNR and FQNEAQ (reference sequence). The CDR3 reads CASSLGSGSYEQYF. CDR3 bases: TGTGCCAGCAGCTTAGGTAGCGGCTCCTACGAGCAGTACTTC.

This clone was picked up one time. The chain couples TRBV9 to TRBJ2-2, with D possibly being TRBD1 (5 bases). Trimming took 2 bases from V and 4 from J, leaving 15 bases between them. Per the germline V gene, CDR1 is SGDLS and CDR2 is YYNGEE. The CDR3 totals 16 residues. CDR3 DNA sequence: TGTGCCAGCAGCGTTTCTAGAATAGGGGTCACCGGGGAGCTGTTTTTT. Encoded protein: CASSVSRIGVTGELFF.

This clone was detected only once. The CDR3: CASSSTTGSGNTIYF. The CDR3 DNA is TGTGCCAGCAGTTCCACGACAGGGTCTGGAAACACCATATATTTT. This chain uses TRBV6-5 with TRBJ1-3; 7 positions agree with TRBD1. CDR1 MNHEY and CDR2 SVGAGI come from the germline V gene. The CDR3 length is 15 residues. V lost 4 bases, J lost 1 base, and 4 bases stayed unmatched.

The J gene is TRBJ2-1, the V gene TRBV9; D is possibly TRBD1 or TRBD2 (5 bases each). The CDR3 loop spans 14 amino acids. Germline CDR1 is SGDLS and CDR2 is YYNGEE. The V gene lost 0 bases and the J gene lost 7 bases, with 11 bases spanning the gap. CDR3 sequence (DNA): TGTGCCAGCAGCGTAGGAGGGCCAGGGAATGAGCAGTTCTTC. Translation gives CASSVGGPGNEQFF.

V gene TRBV19 combines with J gene TRBJ1-5, with D hard to call. Trimming removed 4 bases from V and 4 bases from J, with 5 bases in between. Germline values: CDR1 LNHDA, CDR2 SQIVND (reference sequence). The length of the CDR3 is 12 residues. The CDR3 loop is CASSTPNQPQHF. CDR3 DNA: TGTGCCAGTAGTACCCCAAATCAGCCCCAGCATTTT.

The CDR3: CASSLVLAGAGDTGELFF. For the CDR3, the DNA is TGTGCCAGCAGCTTGGTACTAGCGGGAGCCGGGGACACCGGGGAGCTGTTTTTT. The chain uses TRBV7-6 and TRBJ2-2; TRBD2 agrees at 11 bases. The CDR3 totals 18 residues. CDR1 is SGHVS, CDR2 FNYEAQ, per germline. V was clipped by 3 bases and J by 3 bases; unmatched bases: 9.

This chain joins TRBV19 and TRBJ2-2; TRBD1 matches at 9 bases. There are 16 residues in the CDR3. Germline CDR1 is LNHDA and CDR2 is SQIVND (reference sequence). The V gene end was trimmed by 5 bases and the J gene end by 5 bases; junction bases not matched to a gene: 9. The CDR3 coding sequence is TGTGCCAGTAGTCCCAAACAGGGGGCGAGAACCGGGGAGCTGTTTTTT. Translated, it gives CASSPKQGARTGELFF. Full variable domain (remainder filled in from reference TRBV19 and TRBJ2-2): DGGITQSPKYLFRKEGQNVTLSCEQNLNHDAMYWYRQDPGQGLRLIYYSQIVNDFQKGDIAEGYSVSREKKESFPLTVTSAQKNPTAFYLCASSPKQGARTGELFFGEGSRLTVL.

The rearrangement joins TRBV6-5 to TRBJ2-7; no firm D call. The CDR3 loop spans 14 amino acids. The V end lost 2 bases, the J end lost 0 bases, and 8 bases lay between the germline ends. Per germline, CDR1 MNHEY and CDR2 SVGAGI. In DNA, the CDR3 is TGTGCCAGCAGTTACCAGGAGAGCTCCTACGAGCAGTACTTC. Translated, it gives CASSYQESSYEQYF.

This sequence joins TRBV14 and TRBJ1-2; D is unclear. This CDR3 region has 15 residues. V was pared by 0 bases and J by 3 bases, with 11 bases between. Germline assignment: CDR1 SGHDN and CDR2 FVKESK. The CDR3 region is CASSQDRKGHYGYTF. The CDR3 nucleotides read TGTGCCAGCAGCCAAGATCGGAAGGGCCACTATGGCTACACCTTC.

This chain links TRBV11-2 with TRBJ2-5; D unclear. The CDR3 is made up of 18 amino acids. From germline, CDR1 is SGHAT and CDR2 FQNNGV. Trimming pared 5 bases from V and 0 bases from J, leaving 22 bases between. The CDR3 loop reads CASSPLRDLQPNQETQYF. Written as DNA, the CDR3 is TGTGCCAGCAGCCCACTAAGGGATCTACAGCCTAACCAAGAGACCCAGTACTTC.

The genes are TRBV4-1 and TRBJ2-5; 11 positions match TRBD2. This CDR3 spans 20 amino acids. Germline-derived CDR1 and CDR2 are MGHRA and YSYEKL. The J segment lost 1 base and the V segment lost 1 base, leaving 14 bases of the junction unmatched. This CDR3 reads CASSQGRTASGRTGQETQYF. The CDR3 bases are TGCGCCAGCAGCCAAGGTCGGACAGCTAGCGGGAGGACGGGCCAAGAGACCCAGTACTTC.

The genes are TRBV6-5 and TRBJ1-2; the match to TRBD1 covers 9 bases. The CDR3 is 15 amino acids. J gave up 3 bases and V 0 bases, and 2 bases lay outside the gene matches. CDR1 MNHEY and CDR2 SVGAGI come from the germline V gene. The CDR3 reads CASSYSRQGDYGYTF. CDR3 sequence (DNA): TGTGCCAGCAGTTACTCGAGACAGGGGGACTATGGCTACACCTTC.

The rearrangement joins TRBV27 to TRBJ1-1; the D gene is possibly TRBD1 (5 bases). Between the trimmed V and J ends, which lost 10 bases and 3 bases, there was a span of 21 bases. The CDR3 loop spans 15 amino acids. Looked up from germline, CDR1 is MNHEY and CDR2 is SMNVEV (reference sequence). The CDR3 DNA is TGTGCCACCTCCCGGCAGGGACCGGTGGACACTGAAGCTTTCTTT. Protein: CATSRQGPVDTEAFF.

The chain combines TRBV13 with TRBJ2-7, with a tentative D call TRBD2 (6 bases). The CDR3 runs to 14 residues. Trimming stripped 5 bases from V and 5 bases from J, with 16 bases between. Germline CDR1 reads PRHDT; CDR2 reads FYEKMQ (reference sequence). The DNA of the CDR3 is TGTGCCAGCAGCCACGGGATTAGCGGAAACGAGCAGTACTTC. Translating it yields CASSHGISGNEQYF.

The chain combines TRBV5-1 with TRBJ2-1, with D unresolved. This CDR3 is built from 18 residues. Trimming took off 2 bases at V and 5 bases at J, with 23 bases between the two ends. The germline CDR1 and CDR2 sequences are SGHRS and YFSETQ. The CDR3 protein is CASSFREVEKRLNNEQFF. The CDR3 nucleotides are TGCGCCAGCAGCTTCCGTGAGGTGGAAAAGAGGCTTAACAATGAGCAGTTCTTC.

The chain uses TRBV2 and TRBJ2-7; the match to TRBD1 covers 9 bases. The CDR3 contains 15 residues. The V segment lost 2 bases and the J segment 3 bases; nucleotides outside the gene matches: 5. Germline values: CDR1 SNHLY, CDR2 FYNNEI. CDR3 nucleotide sequence: TGTGCCAGCAGTGAATTCGGACAGGGGATCTACGAGCAGTACTTC. This codes for CASSEFGQGIYEQYF.

The chain employs TRBV6-6 and TRBJ2-6; D uncertain. The germline gives CDR1 MNHNY, CDR2 SVGAGI (reference sequence). The CDR3 totals 15 residues. The V and J ends lost 2 bases and 0 bases respectively, with 5 bases between them. The chain's CDR3 is CASSYILSGANVLTF. Here the CDR3 DNA reads TGTGCCAGCAGTTACATCCTCTCTGGGGCCAACGTCCTGACTTTC.

Remarks on this clone: Other nucleotide sequences from this sample produce the same CDR3. J is TRBJ2-7 and V is TRBV7-2; TRBD1 agrees at 8 bases. This CDR3 spans 12 amino acids. Germline trimming cut 4 bases from V and 5 bases from J; bases unmatched to any gene: 1. Germline CDR1 reads SGHTA; CDR2 reads FQGNSA. The CDR3 DNA follows: TGTGCCAGCAGCTCCAGGGGGCACGAGCAGTACTTC. This codes for CASSSRGHEQYF.

The rearrangement uses TRBV10-3 and TRBJ1-3; TRBD1 aligns across 8 bases. Germline CDR1 ENHRY, CDR2 SYGVKD. V was pared by 5 bases and J by 4 bases, with 7 bases of the junction left unmatched. The CDR3 runs 15 residues. In DNA form, the CDR3 reads TGTGCCATCAGTTACAGGGGGGATATCGGAAACACCATATATTTT. As protein: CAISYRGDIGNTIYF.

This clone was seen once. This is likely a read error, given that the CDR3 carries no conserved phenylalanine or tryptophan at its end. No DNA is shown, since the ends of the CDR3 on it are uncertain; the CDR3 is the one TCRdb lists. This chain uses TRBV21-1 with TRBJ2-7; the table assigns TRBD1, which was not confirmed against the DNA. TRBV21-1 is a pseudogene. Counting both end residues, the CDR3 totals 10 amino acids. The CDR3 sequence is CASSKNRARG.

The genes are TRBV29-1 and TRBJ2-2, with D possibly TRBD1 on 6 matching bases. The CDR3 covers 13 residues. Trimming pared 7 bases from V and 7 bases from J, leaving 16 bases between. CDR1 and CDR2 (germline): SQVTM, ANQGSEA. CDR3 bases: TGCAGCGCTCGACAGGCACCAGGCGGGGAGCTGTTTTTT. This sequence encodes CSARQAPGGELFF.